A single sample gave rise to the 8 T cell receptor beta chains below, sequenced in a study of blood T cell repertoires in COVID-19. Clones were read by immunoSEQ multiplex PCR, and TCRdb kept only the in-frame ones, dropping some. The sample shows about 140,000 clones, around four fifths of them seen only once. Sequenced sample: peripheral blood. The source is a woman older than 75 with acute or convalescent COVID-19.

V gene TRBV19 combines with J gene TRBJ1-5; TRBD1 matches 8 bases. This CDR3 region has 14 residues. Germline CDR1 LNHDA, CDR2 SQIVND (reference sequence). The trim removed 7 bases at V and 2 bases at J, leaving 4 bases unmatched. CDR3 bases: TGTGCCAGTATGGTGACAGGGGGCAATCAGCCCCAGCATTTT. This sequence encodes CASMVTGGNQPQHF.

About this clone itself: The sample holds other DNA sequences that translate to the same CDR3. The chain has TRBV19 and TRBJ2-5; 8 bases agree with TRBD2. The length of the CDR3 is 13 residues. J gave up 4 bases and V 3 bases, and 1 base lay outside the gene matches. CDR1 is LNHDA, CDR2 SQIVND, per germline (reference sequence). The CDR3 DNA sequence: TGTGCCAGTAGTATTCGGGGGGGAGAGACCCAGTACTTC. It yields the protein CASSIRGGETQYF.

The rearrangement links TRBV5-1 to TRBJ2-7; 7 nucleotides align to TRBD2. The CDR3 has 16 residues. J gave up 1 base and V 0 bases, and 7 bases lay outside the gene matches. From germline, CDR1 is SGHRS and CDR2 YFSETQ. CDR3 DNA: TGCGCCAGCAGCTTGGTTGGGGGAGGGGAGTCCTACGAGCAGTACTTC. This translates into CASSLVGGGESYEQYF.

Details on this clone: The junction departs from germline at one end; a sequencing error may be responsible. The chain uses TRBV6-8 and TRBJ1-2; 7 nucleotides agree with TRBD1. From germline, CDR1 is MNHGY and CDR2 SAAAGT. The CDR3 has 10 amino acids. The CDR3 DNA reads TGCCAGGGGGGATTCTATGGCTACACCTTC. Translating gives CQGGFYGYTF.

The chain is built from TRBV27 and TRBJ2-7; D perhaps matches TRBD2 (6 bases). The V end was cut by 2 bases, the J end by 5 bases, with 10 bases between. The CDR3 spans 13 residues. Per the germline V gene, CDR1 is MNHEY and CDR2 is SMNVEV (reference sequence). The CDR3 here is CASSLRGRDEQYF. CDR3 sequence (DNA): TGTGCCAGCAGTTTACGGGGGAGAGACGAGCAGTACTTC.

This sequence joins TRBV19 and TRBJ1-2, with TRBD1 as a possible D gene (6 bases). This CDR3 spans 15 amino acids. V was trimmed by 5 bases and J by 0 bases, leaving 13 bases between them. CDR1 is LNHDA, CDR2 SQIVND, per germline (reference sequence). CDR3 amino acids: CASSSPQGSNYGYTF. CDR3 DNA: TGTGCCAGTAGTTCCCCCCAGGGGTCTAACTATGGCTACACCTTC.

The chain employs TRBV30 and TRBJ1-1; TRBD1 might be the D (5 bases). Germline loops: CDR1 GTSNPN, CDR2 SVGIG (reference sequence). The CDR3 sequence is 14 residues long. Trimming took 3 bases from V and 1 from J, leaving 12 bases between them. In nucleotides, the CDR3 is TGTGCCTGGAGAGGGGTGTACCGGAACACTGAAGCTTTCTTT. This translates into CAWRGVYRNTEAFF.

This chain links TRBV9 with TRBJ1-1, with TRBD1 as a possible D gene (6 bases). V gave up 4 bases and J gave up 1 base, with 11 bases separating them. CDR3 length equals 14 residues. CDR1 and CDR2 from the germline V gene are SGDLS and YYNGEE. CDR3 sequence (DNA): TGTGCCAGCAGCCCGGGACACGGGAACACTGAAGCTTTCTTT. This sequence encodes CASSPGHGNTEAFF.